The T cell receptor beta chain under discussion was sequenced for a study of T cells in Graves' hyperthyroidism and ophthalmopathy. TCR beta CDR3 region amplification was performed from RNA transcripts. HTBI primers drove first-round RT-PCR of the TCR CDR3. Using its own MiXCR run on the multiplex PCR reads, TCRdb lists one record per CDR3 protein. Among 500,000 to 750,000 distinct CDR3 sequences listed, 12% to 15% were seen once. Study results and caveats: Most expanded thyroid clonotypes above 0.001 also appeared in blood.

Each person with ophthalmopathy scored at least 3 on the Clinical Activity Score, reached NOSPECS grade 4 or higher, and had been ill under 3 months. Exclusion of a patient resulted from uncontrolled infection, other autoimmune disease, pregnancy or lactation. Note on this clonotype: Its antigen is still unknown.

V lost 0 bases to trimming and J lost 0 bases; unmatched junction nucleotides: 4. The CDR3 consists of 17 residues. The V gene's germline CDR1 is SGHTA and CDR2 FQGNSA. Material for sequencing was blood. This chain uses TRBV7-2 with TRBJ2-1; TRBD2 matches at 8 bases. The source is a woman between 18 and 30 years old with Graves' ophthalmopathy. CDR3 DNA sequence: TGTGCCAGCAGCTTAGCGGGTAGCGGGGCCTCCTACAATGAGCAGTTCTTC. This sequence encodes CASSLAGSGASYNEQFF.